This is a list of T cell receptor beta chains from one sample in a study of blood T cell repertoires in COVID-19. The data were produced by immunoSEQ multiplex PCR, yet TCRdb's version contains in-frame clones alone and is incomplete. This table has 150,000 to 200,000 clones, about 83% appearing once. The material sequenced was peripheral blood. Receptors originate from a person aged 70 to 85 with COVID-19, enrolled during active disease. Each CDR3 is given with its conserved first and last residue. Fields, in order: D gene, CDR3 length, J gene, V gene, clone size, CDR3 protein, CDR3 DNA. A D gene is named only where the DNA matches it firmly. Size values are once, few and many counts, or a class for expanded clones, and some rows have none.

D: NA; length: 15; J: TRBJ2-7; V: TRBV25-1; size: NA; CDR3: CASSDRQGGTYEQYF; DNA: TGTGCCAGCAGCGATCGGCAGGGGGGCACCTACGAGCAGTACTTC
D: TRBD1; length: 14; J: TRBJ2-7; V: TRBV28; size: NA; CDR3: CASSLGGTGNEQYF; DNA: TGTGCCAGCAGTTTAGGGGGGACAGGCAACGAGCAGTACTTC
D: TRBD1; length: 18; J: TRBJ1-3; V: TRBV4-1; size: NA; CDR3: CASSPGTGFQDSGNTIYF; DNA: TGCGCCAGCAGCCCGGGGACAGGTTTTCAAGATTCTGGAAACACCATATATTTT
D: TRBD2; length: 15; J: TRBJ2-3; V: TRBV7-2; size: NA; CDR3: CASSLLAGGGDTQYF; DNA: TGTGCCAGCAGCTTACTAGCGGGGGGAGGGGATACGCAGTATTTT
D: TRBD1; length: 17; J: TRBJ2-3; V: TRBV28; size: NA; CDR3: CASSFLGQVHRTDTQYF; DNA: TGTGCCAGCAGTTTTCTGGGACAGGTACATCGCACAGATACGCAGTATTTT
D: NA; length: 13; J: TRBJ1-6; V: TRBV5-1; size: NA; CDR3: CASSLDSNSPLHF; DNA: TGCGCCAGCAGCTTGGACAGCAATTCACCCCTCCACTTT
D: TRBD1; length: 14; J: TRBJ2-7; V: TRBV6-5; size: NA; CDR3: CASTSGDRGDEQYF; DNA: TGTGCCAGCACCTCAGGGGACAGGGGAGACGAGCAGTACTTC
D: TRBD1; length: 14; J: TRBJ1-5; V: TRBV10-3; size: NA; CDR3: CAISTGQGRQPQHF; DNA: TGTGCCATCAGTACCGGACAGGGCCGTCAGCCCCAGCATTTT
D: NA; length: 14; J: TRBJ2-2; V: TRBV27; size: NA; CDR3: CASSLYQWTGELFF; DNA: TGTGCCAGCAGTTTATATCAGTGGACCGGGGAGCTGTTTTTT
D: NA; length: 14; J: TRBJ1-4; V: TRBV19; size: NA; CDR3: CASSMGADNEKLFF; DNA: TGTGCCAGTAGTATGGGGGCAGATAATGAAAAACTGTTTTTT
D: TRBD1; length: 14; J: TRBJ1-6; V: TRBV6-6; size: NA; CDR3: CASSWTGRDSPLHF; DNA: TGTGCCAGCAGTTGGACAGGGCGGGATTCACCCCTCCACTTT
D: NA; length: 13; J: TRBJ1-1; V: TRBV12-3/TRBV12-4; size: NA; CDR3: CASTPDRNTEAFF; DNA: TGTGCCAGCACCCCCGACAGGAACACTGAAGCTTTCTTT
D: NA; length: 13; J: TRBJ1-3; V: TRBV7-9; size: NA; CDR3: CASTPGTGNTIYF; DNA: TGTGCCAGCACCCCGGGTACTGGAAACACCATATATTTT
D: NA; length: 17; J: TRBJ2-5; V: TRBV3-1/TRBV3-2; size: NA; CDR3: CASSQNPQRPFGETQYF; DNA: TGTGCCAGCAGCCAAAACCCGCAACGCCCATTCGGAGAGACCCAGTACTTC
D: TRBD1; length: 18; J: TRBJ1-1; V: TRBV28; size: NA; CDR3: CASSPTWGLTGGMSEAFF; DNA: TGTGCCAGTAGTCCAACATGGGGGTTGACAGGGGGCATGTCTGAAGCTTTCTTT
D: NA; length: 14; J: TRBJ2-1; V: TRBV21-1; size: few; CDR3: CASIRQGADNEQFF; DNA: TGTGCCAGCATTCGACAGGGGGCGGACAATGAGCAGTTCTTC
D: NA; length: 16; J: TRBJ2-1; V: TRBV27; size: NA; CDR3: CASSLGEQGYGGEQFF; DNA: TGTGCCAGCAGTTTAGGCGAACAGGGTTACGGCGGTGAGCAGTTCTTC
D: TRBD2; length: 17; J: TRBJ2-1; V: TRBV5-1; size: NA; CDR3: CASSSAPGLAGYNEQFF; DNA: TGCGCCAGCAGCTCGGCACCGGGACTAGCGGGATACAATGAGCAGTTCTTC
D: TRBD1; length: 15; J: TRBJ2-7; V: TRBV6-1; size: NA; CDR3: CASSETGTGTRGQYF; DNA: TGTGCCAGCAGTGAAACGGGGACAGGGACTCGAGGGCAGTACTTC
D: TRBD2; length: 16; J: TRBJ2-2; V: TRBV19; size: NA; CDR3: CASSVSSGSYTGELFF; DNA: TGTGCCAGTAGTGTTTCTAGCGGGAGTTACACCGGGGAGCTGTTTTTT
D: TRBD2; length: 16; J: TRBJ2-3; V: TRBV13; size: NA; CDR3: CASSLLSSGSTDTQYF; DNA: TGTGCCAGCAGCTTATTGTCTAGCGGTAGCACAGATACGCAGTATTTT
D: NA; length: 11; J: TRBJ1-2; V: TRBV29-1; size: NA; CDR3: CSVESGYGYTF; DNA: TGCAGCGTTGAATCGGGCTATGGCTACACCTTC
D: NA; length: 13; J: TRBJ1-1; V: TRBV5-5; size: NA; CDR3: CASRKQGNTEAFF; DNA: TGTGCCAGCAGAAAACAGGGGAACACTGAAGCTTTCTTT
D: TRBD1; length: 13; J: TRBJ2-7; V: TRBV23-1; size: NA; CDR3: CASRDRVWYEQYF; DNA: TGCGCCAGCAGAGACAGGGTCTGGTACGAGCAGTACTTC
D: TRBD1; length: 14; J: TRBJ1-2; V: TRBV19; size: NA; CDR3: CASSQTGGIYGYTF; DNA: TGTGCCAGTAGTCAGACAGGGGGTATCTATGGCTACACCTTC
D: NA; length: 14; J: TRBJ2-3; V: TRBV28; size: NA; CDR3: CAIAGTRHTDTQYF; DNA: TGTGCCATCGCCGGGACAAGACACACAGATACGCAGTATTTT
D: TRBD1; length: 15; J: TRBJ2-5; V: TRBV28; size: few; CDR3: CASSQTGGGRETQYF; DNA: TGTGCCAGCAGTCAGACAGGGGGCGGGCGGGAGACCCAGTACTTC
D: TRBD2; length: 15; J: TRBJ2-3; V: TRBV7-2; size: NA; CDR3: CASRETSISSDTQYF; DNA: TGTGCCAGCAGGGAGACTAGCATCAGTTCAGATACGCAGTATTTT
D: NA; length: 13; J: TRBJ1-1; V: TRBV6-2/TRBV6-3; size: NA; CDR3: CASSYSKSREAFF; DNA: TGTGCCAGCAGTTACTCCAAGAGCCGTGAAGCTTTCTTT
D: NA; length: 15; J: TRBJ1-2; V: TRBV9; size: NA; CDR3: CASSSSGGPGGGYTF; DNA: TGTGCCAGCAGCAGTTCAGGCGGGCCCGGCGGCGGCTACACCTTC
D: TRBD1; length: 14; J: TRBJ1-2; V: TRBV6-5; size: NA; CDR3: CATTGQGGGYGYTF; DNA: TGTGCCACCACTGGACAGGGTGGAGGCTATGGCTACACCTTC
D: NA; length: 11; J: TRBJ2-1; V: TRBV29-1; size: NA; CDR3: CSVGGHNEQFF; DNA: TGCAGCGTAGGAGGCCACAATGAGCAGTTCTTC
D: TRBD1; length: 16; J: TRBJ1-5; V: TRBV6-1; size: NA; CDR3: CASSEASTGFGQPQHF; DNA: TGTGCCAGCAGTGAAGCCTCGACAGGGTTCGGTCAGCCCCAGCATTTT
D: NA; length: 14; J: TRBJ2-5; V: TRBV5-8; size: NA; CDR3: CASSFRQRQETQYF; DNA: TGTGCCAGCAGCTTCAGACAGAGACAAGAGACCCAGTACTTC
D: TRBD1; length: 14; J: TRBJ1-6; V: TRBV6-5; size: NA; CDR3: CASSIRDRVPPLHF; DNA: TGTGCCAGCAGTATCCGGGACAGGGTGCCACCCCTCCACTTT
D: NA; length: 13; J: TRBJ1-1; V: TRBV28; size: NA; CDR3: CASTGTGGTEAFF; DNA: TGTGCCAGCACGGGTACGGGGGGCACTGAAGCTTTCTTT
D: TRBD1; length: 14; J: TRBJ1-5; V: TRBV30; size: NA; CDR3: CAWRGQADHQPQHF; DNA: TGTGCCTGGAGAGGACAGGCAGACCATCAGCCCCAGCATTTT
D: TRBD2; length: 15; J: TRBJ2-1; V: TRBV6-2/TRBV6-3; size: NA; CDR3: CASSNSGALGDEQFF; DNA: TGTGCCAGCAGTAATAGCGGGGCCTTGGGTGATGAGCAGTTCTTC
D: TRBD2; length: 15; J: TRBJ2-7; V: TRBV5-6; size: NA; CDR3: CASSETSGNSYEQYF; DNA: TGTGCCAGCAGCGAAACTAGCGGGAACTCCTACGAGCAGTACTTC
D: NA; length: 14; J: TRBJ2-7; V: TRBV10-3; size: NA; CDR3: CAISEKGGPYEQYF; DNA: TGTGCCATCAGTGAGAAAGGGGGACCCTACGAGCAGTACTTC
D: NA; length: 14; J: TRBJ2-1; V: TRBV7-9; size: NA; CDR3: CASSNGGLSSEQFF; DNA: TGTGCCAGCAGCAACGGGGGGCTTTCGAGTGAGCAGTTCTTC
D: NA; length: 14; J: TRBJ2-2; V: TRBV2; size: NA; CDR3: CASSERPGSGELFF; DNA: TGTGCCAGCAGTGAACGGCCAGGGTCCGGGGAGCTGTTTTTT
D: NA; length: 16; J: TRBJ1-6; V: TRBV28; size: few; CDR3: CASRKFTAPLESPLHF; DNA: TGTGCCAGCAGGAAGTTCACAGCCCCCTTAGAGTCACCCCTCCACTTT